Shown below are 21 T cell receptor beta chains from a single sample sequenced in a study of T cells in Graves' hyperthyroidism and ophthalmopathy. Researchers amplified the TCR beta CDR3 regions from RNA transcripts. RT-PCR in the first round (using the HTBI primer set) targeted the TCR CDR3. TCRdb passed the multiplex PCR reads through MiXCR, listing each CDR3 protein once. The sample shows about 700,000 distinct CDR3 sequences, just under 45% of them seen only once. The specimen was peripheral blood or thyroid tissue (not recorded which). All receptors come from an adult man with Graves' disease, either hyperthyroidism or ophthalmopathy (not recorded which).

This clonotype appeared a few times. The chain joins TRBV12-3 or TRBV12-4 to TRBJ1-2; D unclear. The CDR3 sequence is 13 residues long. V lost 4 bases, J lost 4 bases, and 10 bases lay in between. The CDR3 DNA sequence: TGTGCCAGCAGTTCCGCGTCCTTCTATGGCTACACCTTC. Translating it yields CASSSASFYGYTF.

About this clonotype: One junction end disagrees with the germline gene, perhaps due to a read error. The chain uses TRBV7-9 and TRBJ1-5; 9 nucleotides match TRBD1. CDR1 and CDR2 (germline): SEHNR, FQNEAQ (reference sequence). This CDR3 comprises 16 residues. CDR3 amino acids: CASSIHRDRGNQPQHF. CDR3 coding DNA: TGCGCCAGTAGTATCCATCGGGACAGGGGCAATCAGCCCCAGCATTTT.

The chain has TRBV29-1 and TRBJ1-1, with 9 bases aligning to TRBD1. Germline assignment: CDR1 SQVTM and CDR2 ANQGSEA. This CDR3 contains 12 residues. The ends lost 8 bases at V and 5 bases at J; junction bases unmatched: 6. The CDR3 region has the DNA TGCAGCATTACCGGGACAGGGACTGAAGCTTTCTTT. Protein sequence: CSITGTGTEAFF.

This clonotype was counted ten times or more. The V call is TRBV7-8, the J call TRBJ1-1, with a tentative D call TRBD1 (6 bases). Trimming removed 0 bases at V and 4 bases at J, with 9 bases between. This CDR3 contains 14 residues. Germline V gene lookup returns CDR1 SGHVS and CDR2 FQNEAQ. The CDR3 loop is CASSLAQGSTEAFF. As DNA, the CDR3 is TGTGCCAGCAGCTTAGCCCAGGGGAGCACTGAAGCTTTCTTT.

The chain has TRBV25-1 and TRBJ1-4, with TRBD1 matching 7 bases. The CDR3 covers 13 residues. The V gene's germline CDR1 is MGHDK and CDR2 SYGVNS. The junction had 6 bases not matched to a gene; V was cut back by 8 bases and J by 6 bases. The CDR3, as DNA: TGTGCCAGCTCCGACAGGGCGGATGAAAAACTGTTTTTT. Protein sequence: CASSDRADEKLFF.

The rearrangement joins TRBV20-1 to TRBJ2-7; D remains unclear. The CDR3 runs to 14 residues. Per germline, CDR1 DFQATT and CDR2 SNEGSKA (reference sequence). V shed 6 bases and J shed 2 bases, with 17 bases lying between them. The CDR3 is CSATLLFGAYEQYF. CDR3 DNA: TGCAGTGCCACCCTTCTCTTCGGTGCCTACGAGCAGTACTTC.

This clonotype was recorded many times. The rearrangement joins TRBV10-3 to TRBJ1-1, with D maybe TRBD1 (5 bases). From germline, CDR1 is ENHRY and CDR2 SYGVKD. V was trimmed by 5 bases and J by 5 bases, leaving 15 bases between them. This CDR3 has 14 amino acids. Written as DNA, the CDR3 is TGTGCCATCAGTACTACAGGATGGGGGACTGAAGCTTTCTTT. Translating it yields CAISTTGWGTEAFF.

Many counts were recorded for this clonotype. The chain carries TRBV7-9 and TRBJ2-5, with D perhaps TRBD1 (6 bases). V lost 5 bases, J lost 5 bases, and 15 bases lay in between. CDR1 and CDR2 from the germline V gene are SEHNR and FQNEAQ (reference sequence). There are 14 residues in the CDR3. CDR3 sequence (DNA): TGTGCCAGCAGCCTCTCTCAGGGGTCGGAGACCCAGTACTTC. Its protein product is CASSLSQGSETQYF.

V is TRBV7-9 and J is TRBJ2-5; 7 nucleotides agree with TRBD2. Per the germline V gene, CDR1 is SEHNR and CDR2 is FQNEAQ (reference sequence). V lost 7 bases, J lost 9 bases, and 14 bases stayed unmatched. The CDR3 consists of 14 residues. The CDR3 sequence is CASTLPGGAEAQYF. As DNA, the CDR3 is TGTGCCAGCACCCTTCCGGGGGGAGCGGAGGCCCAGTACTTC.

The J gene is TRBJ1-1, the V gene TRBV9; TRBD1 is a possible D gene (5 bases). The germline V gene has CDR1 SGDLS and CDR2 YYNGEE. Trimming pared 4 bases from V and 4 bases from J, leaving 20 bases between. The CDR3 is made up of 16 amino acids. DNA of the CDR3: TGTGCCAGCAGCCCCGGGACTCCCATAGGGAGCACTGAAGCTTTCTTT. Translation: CASSPGTPIGSTEAFF. Variable domain in full (rest from reference TRBV9 and TRBJ1-1): DSGVTQTPKHLITATGQRVTLRCSPRSGDLSVYWYQQSLDQGLQFLIQYYNGEERAKGNILERFSAQQFPDLHSELNLSSLELGDSALYFCASSPGTPIGSTEAFFGQGTRLTVV.

This chain uses TRBV6-5 with TRBJ1-2, with D possibly matching TRBD1 (5 bases). The CDR3 loop spans 17 amino acids. Trimming took 0 bases from V and 8 from J, leaving 22 bases between them. Per germline, CDR1 MNHEY and CDR2 SVGAGI. The CDR3 bases are TGTGCCAGCAGTTACTCGACTGGGTGGGGCGCGTTGTACGGCTACACCTTC. It yields the protein CASSYSTGWGALYGYTF.

This clonotype was detected only a few times. CDR3 amino acids: CASSEGRGLAGEGYEQYF. As DNA, the CDR3 is TGTGCCAGCAGTGAAGGAAGGGGACTAGCGGGAGAAGGCTACGAGCAGTACTTC. The chain employs TRBV2 and TRBJ2-7; 14 nucleotides align to TRBD2. Germline CDR1 is SNHLY and CDR2 is FYNNEI. The CDR3 covers 18 residues. V was clipped by 1 base and J by 3 bases; unmatched bases: 8.

Here the CDR3 reads CASSSGTGKQETQYF. The CDR3 DNA follows: TGTGCCAGCAGTTCCGGGACAGGAAAACAAGAGACCCAGTACTTC. The chain couples TRBV12-3 or TRBV12-4 to TRBJ2-5; TRBD1 matches 8 bases. J lost 2 bases, V lost 4 bases, and 6 bases had no gene match. The CDR3 length is 15 residues.

The genes are TRBV24-1 and TRBJ2-3; 13 positions match TRBD2. The CDR3 contains 16 residues. Losses at the gene ends were 3 bases for V and 6 bases for J; bases not matched to a gene: 5. Germline values: CDR1 KGHDR, CDR2 SFDVKD. CDR3 amino acids: CATSDPGLAGEDTQYF. Written as DNA, the CDR3 is TGTGCCACCAGTGATCCCGGACTAGCGGGAGAGGATACGCAGTATTTT.

This clonotype has at least ten counts. The chain is built from TRBV11-1 and TRBJ1-2, with D tentatively TRBD1 (5 bases). Per the germline V gene, CDR1 is SGHAT and CDR2 is FQDESV (reference sequence). V lost 3 bases to trimming and J lost 8 bases, with 13 bases between them. CDR3 length: 13 amino acids. The DNA for the CDR3 is TGTGCCAGCAGCTTGGAGGACACGCGAGGCTACACCTTC. Amino acid sequence: CASSLEDTRGYTF. Using reference TRBV11-1 and TRBJ1-2 for the parts outside the CDR3, the full variable domain is EAEVAQSPRYKITEKSQAVAFWCDPISGHATLYWYRQILGQGPELLVQFQDESVVDDSQLPKDRFSAERLKGVDSTLKIQPAELGDSAMYLCASSLEDTRGYTFGSGTRLTVV.

This rearrangement joins TRBV7-2 to TRBJ1-6; no reliable D call. V lost 1 base and J 0 bases, leaving 13 bases between the germline ends. The CDR3 extends over 18 amino acids. CDR1 and CDR2 (germline): SGHTA, FQGNSA. In DNA, the CDR3 is TGTGCCAGCAGCTTAGGGGTTTTGGTGAGCTCCTATAATTCACCCCTCCACTTT. Residues: CASSLGVLVSSYNSPLHF.

In its sample, this clonotype was seen many times. The gene calls are TRBV2 and TRBJ1-5; D call uncertain. The CDR3 contains 13 residues. V was pared by 9 bases and J by 1 base, with 10 bases between. In germline, CDR1 is SNHLY, CDR2 FYNNEI. The CDR3, as DNA: TGTGCCAGTCAGTTTACCAGCAATCAGCCCCAGCATTTT. This gives the protein CASQFTSNQPQHF.

This clonotype was detected ten times or more. The chain joins TRBV7-3 to TRBJ1-6; 11 bases agree with TRBD1. J gave up 9 bases and V 4 bases, and 5 bases lay outside the gene matches. Germline V gene lookup returns CDR1 SGHTA and CDR2 FQGTGA. CDR3 size: 15 residues. DNA for the CDR3: TGTGCCAGCAGCTCCGGACAGGGGGCCGGTTCACCCCTCCACTTT. Protein: CASSSGQGAGSPLHF. Full variable domain (rest looked up from reference TRBV7-3 and TRBJ1-6): GAGVSQTPSNKVTEKGKYVELRCDPISGHTALYWYRQSLGQGPEFLIYFQGTGAADDSGLPNDRFFAVRPEGSVSTLKIQRTERGDSAVYLCASSSGQGAGSPLHFGNGTRLTVT.

The chain employs TRBV15 and TRBJ1-6; D is perhaps TRBD1 (6 bases). The CDR3 runs 14 residues. V lost 4 bases, J lost 10 bases, and 14 bases lay in between. Germline CDR1 LNHNV, CDR2 YYDKDF (reference sequence). The CDR3 spells CATSNQGNGSPLHF. In nucleotides, the CDR3 is TGTGCCACCAGCAATCAGGGGAATGGGTCACCCCTCCACTTT. Looking up the rest from reference TRBV15 and TRBJ1-6 gives the full variable domain: DAMVIQNPRYQVTQFGKPVTLSCSQTLNHNVMYWYQQKSSQAPKLLFHYYDKDFNNEADTPDNFQSRRPNTSFCFLDIRSPGLGDTAMYLCATSNQGNGSPLHFGNGTRLTVT.

This clonotype was found a few times. The V gene is TRBV12-3 or TRBV12-4, the J gene TRBJ2-7; no clear D gene. The germline V and J ends were trimmed by 2 bases and 1 base, with 9 bases remaining between them. CDR3 length: 14 amino acids. The CDR3 reads CASSLSPRSYEQYF. DNA for the CDR3: TGTGCCAGCAGTTTATCGCCAAGATCCTACGAGCAGTACTTC.

The chain combines TRBV2 with TRBJ1-2; 12 bases fit TRBD1. CDR1 and CDR2 (germline): SNHLY, FYNNEI. There are 16 residues in the CDR3. The V segment lost 8 bases and the J segment 6 bases; nucleotides outside the gene matches: 13. CDR3 nucleotides: TGTGCCAGCGGTCCGGGACAGGGGGCGCGAGTGAATGGCTACACCTTC. It codes for CASGPGQGARVNGYTF.